The clone carrying this TCR beta chain occurred once. These data are taken from a study of OX40 agonist ivuxolimab in advanced cancers. Germline lookup yields CDR1 LNHDA and CDR2 SQIVND (reference sequence). CDR3 length: 17 residues. Trimming at V came to 5 bases and at J to 10 bases, leaving 13 bases not matched to a gene. Clones were sequenced by immunoSEQ multiplex PCR, and TCRdb holds only the in-frame ones, with some missing. The sample comprises roughly 68,000 clones, roughly nine tenths of which are singletons, and roughly 4% rests with the top ten. The chain links TRBV19 to TRBJ2-1, with 14 bases fitting TRBD2. The receptor comes from an adult with an advanced solid tumor such as melanoma, head and neck, liver or kidney cancer. Sequenced here: CD4+ or CD8+ T cells sorted from blood, sampled in a trial of the OX40 agonist ivuxolimab. CDR3: CASSVGTSGSPPGEQFF. DNA of the CDR3: TGTGCCAGTAGTGTTGGGACTAGCGGGAGTCCCCCAGGGGAGCAGTTCTTC. The whole variable domain, filled in from reference TRBV19 and TRBJ2-1, reads DGGITQSPKYLFRKEGQNVTLSCEQNLNHDAMYWYRQDPGQGLRLIYYSQIVNDFQKGDIAEGYSVSREKKESFPLTVTSAQKNPTAFYLCASSVGTSGSPPGEQFFGPGTRLTVL.